This TCR beta chain was obtained from a study of control samples from healthy donors and cancer patients. V shed 0 bases and J shed 7 bases, with 8 bases lying between them. CDR1 and CDR2 from the germline V gene are SGHAT and FQNNGV. This CDR3 spans 13 amino acids. The data were produced by immunoSEQ multiplex PCR, yet TCRdb's version contains in-frame clones alone and is incomplete. The sample gives 65,000 to 75,000 clones, about 90% of which show up once; more than 3% is in the top ten. The receptor comes from a woman in her forties or fifties in good health. Specimen: blood. J is TRBJ2-3 and V is TRBV11-2; unclear D gene. The DNA of the CDR3 is TGTGCCAGCAGCTTAGATCGATTATATACGCAGTATTTT. Translation: CASSLDRLYTQYF. Full variable domain (missing parts from reference TRBV11-2 and TRBJ2-3): EAGVAQSPRYKIIEKRQSVAFWCNPISGHATLYWYQQILGQGPKLLIQFQNNGVVDDSQLPKDRFSAERLKGVDSTLKIQPAKLEDSAVYLCASSLDRLYTQYFGPGTRLTVL.